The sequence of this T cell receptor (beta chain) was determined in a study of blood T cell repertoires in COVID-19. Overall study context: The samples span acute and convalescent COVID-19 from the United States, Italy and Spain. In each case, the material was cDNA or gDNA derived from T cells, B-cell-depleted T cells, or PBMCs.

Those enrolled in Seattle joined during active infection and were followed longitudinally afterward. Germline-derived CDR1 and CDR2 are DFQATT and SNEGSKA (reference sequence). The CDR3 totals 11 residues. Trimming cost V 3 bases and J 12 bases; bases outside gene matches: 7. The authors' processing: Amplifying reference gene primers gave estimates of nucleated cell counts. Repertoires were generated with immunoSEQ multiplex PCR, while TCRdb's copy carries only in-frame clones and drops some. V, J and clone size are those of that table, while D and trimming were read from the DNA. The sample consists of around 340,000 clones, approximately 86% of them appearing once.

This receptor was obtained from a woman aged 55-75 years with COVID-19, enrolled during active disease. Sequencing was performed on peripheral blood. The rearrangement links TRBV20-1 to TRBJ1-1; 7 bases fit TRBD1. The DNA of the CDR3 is TGCAGTGCTAGTAAGGGGGCGCGGACTTTCTTT. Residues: CSASKGARTFF.